The 26 T cell receptor beta chains presented below share a single source sample, sequenced in a study of blood T cells in healthy people across ages. A second PCR, run for roughly 6 to 11 cycles, used a sample-barcoded 5' primer plus a J-beta primer mix. One entry per CDR3 protein, called by TCRdb with MiXCR from the 5' RACE reads. The sample consists of 850,000 or so distinct CDR3 sequences, roughly 26% of them appearing once. Sequencing was done on a sample of blood. Receptors originate from a woman aged 80 or over in good health.

The chain combines TRBV9 with TRBJ2-5; maybe TRBD1 (5 bases). CDR3 length equals 14 residues. CDR1 and CDR2 (germline): SGDLS, YYNGEE. V lost 0 bases and J lost 5, with 11 bases in between. This chain's CDR3 is CASSVAQAPETQYF. The CDR3, as DNA: TGTGCCAGCAGCGTAGCACAGGCACCCGAGACCCAGTACTTC.

The table lists this clonotype with many counts. The genes are TRBV10-3 and TRBJ2-3; D ambiguous. The germline V gene encodes CDR1 ENHRY and CDR2 SYGVKD. The CDR3 runs 12 residues. V was cut by 10 bases and J by 2 bases, with 10 bases left in between. The CDR3 bases are TGTGCCACCCGGGCTTCCACAGATACGCAGTATTTT. This gives the protein CATRASTDTQYF.

The gene calls are TRBV9 and TRBJ1-2; 11 bases match TRBD1. This CDR3 has 15 amino acids. Germline assignment: CDR1 SGDLS and CDR2 YYNGEE. V lost 1 base, J lost 6 bases, and 5 bases stayed unmatched. CDR3 in DNA: TGTGCCAGCAGCGTATGGACAGGGGGCGGTGATGGCTACACCTTC. Protein: CASSVWTGGGDGYTF. Variable domain in full (rest from reference TRBV9 and TRBJ1-2): DSGVTQTPKHLITATGQRVTLRCSPRSGDLSVYWYQQSLDQGLQFLIQYYNGEERAKGNILERFSAQQFPDLHSELNLSSLELGDSALYFCASSVWTGGGDGYTFGSGTRLTVV.

Many counts were recorded for this clonotype. CDR3 DNA: TGCGCCAGCAGCTTCATGGACAGGGGGCAAGGTACGCAGTATTTT. Protein product: CASSFMDRGQGTQYF. V and J are TRBV5-1 and TRBJ2-3; 11 bases agree with TRBD1. There are 15 residues in the CDR3. The germline V gene has CDR1 SGHRS and CDR2 YFSETQ. V trimming: 2 bases; J trimming: 8 bases; junction bases outside the gene matches: 7.

Remarks on this clonotype: A single base separates this from a much larger clone, so it may be a read error. The gene calls are TRBV7-2 and TRBJ2-5; 11 bases are a match to TRBD2. Per germline, CDR1 SGHTA and CDR2 FQGNSA. This CDR3 contains 15 residues. V trimming: 1 base; J trimming: 11 bases; junction bases outside the gene matches: 9. The CDR3 nucleotides read TGTGCCAGCAGCTTAGTTAGCGGGGGGGCTTGGGAGCAGTACTTC. Protein product: CASSLVSGGAWEQYF.

A word on this clonotype: The final CDR3 position lacks the conserved phenylalanine or tryptophan, pointing to a likely read error. The chain uses TRBV6-5 and TRBJ2-1, with 9 bases that match TRBD2. Germline CDR1 MNHEY, CDR2 SVGAGI. The CDR3 is 16 amino acids. Losses at the gene ends were 0 bases for V and 5 bases for J; bases not matched to a gene: 5. The CDR3 is CASSYSSGSRNNEQFV. The CDR3 nucleotides read TGTGCCAGCAGTTACTCTAGCGGGAGCAGGAACAATGAGCAGTTCGTC.

The sample holds many counts of this clonotype. The chain is built from TRBV6-5 and TRBJ2-1; 10 bases map to TRBD2. Losses at the gene ends were 5 bases for V and 7 bases for J; bases not matched to a gene: 8. The CDR3 covers 15 residues. Germline lookup yields CDR1 MNHEY and CDR2 SVGAGI. CDR3 protein: CASSKRGGIRNEQFF. DNA for the CDR3: TGTGCCAGCAGTAAGCGGGGGGGCATACGGAATGAGCAGTTCTTC.

A note on this clonotype: Because the CDR3 is missing its conserved closing phenylalanine or tryptophan, this is likely a read error. This chain joins TRBV25-1 and TRBJ2-1; no clear D gene. The CDR3 contains 14 residues. From germline, CDR1 is MGHDK and CDR2 SYGVNS. The V gene lost 8 bases and the J gene lost 7 bases, with 18 bases spanning the gap. The DNA of the CDR3 is TGTGCCAGCGGGATCCGTGAGGTGAAAAATGAGCAGTTCCTC. Its translation is CASGIREVKNEQFL.

The sample holds a few counts of this clonotype. This sequence joins TRBV3-1 and TRBJ1-2; D gene unclear. The CDR3 is 16 amino acids. Germline CDR1 is LGHDT and CDR2 is YNNKEL (reference sequence). V lost 1 base and J 4 bases, leaving 16 bases between the germline ends. CDR3 in DNA: TGTGCCAGCAGCCAAGGCTTCAACGATAACCTCTATGGCTACACCTTC. Protein: CASSQGFNDNLYGYTF.

This clonotype has just a few counts. This clone may be a read error of a much larger clone one base away. The chain links TRBV5-1 to TRBJ2-5; no definite D call. The CDR3 has 13 amino acids. V was cut by 1 base and J by 4 bases, with 8 bases left in between. The germline gives CDR1 SGHRS, CDR2 YFSETQ. The CDR3 bases are TGCGCCAGCAGCTTGAAACACCGAGAGACCCAGTACTTC. Translation gives CASSLKHRETQYF.

This clonotype turned up a few times. This sequence joins TRBV7-2 and TRBJ2-2, with 12 bases identical to TRBD1. Germline assignment: CDR1 SGHTA and CDR2 FQGNSA. There are 17 residues in the CDR3. V was pared by 2 bases and J by 5 bases, with 6 bases of the junction left unmatched. This CDR3 reads CASSLTGTGGGTGELFF. CDR3 DNA: TGTGCCAGCAGCTTAACCGGGACAGGGGGCGGAACCGGGGAGCTGTTTTTT.

As concerns this clonotype: A read error may explain this, as a much larger clone is one base away. The chain joins TRBV24-1 to TRBJ2-1; D is unclear. The CDR3 covers 9 residues. CDR1 and CDR2 from the germline V gene are KGHDR and SFDVKD. CDR3 in amino acids: CVTHNEQFF. The CDR3 DNA reads as TGTGTCACGCACAATGAGCAGTTCTTC.

This clonotype was seen repeatedly, ten times or more. The V call is TRBV4-3, the J call TRBJ2-5, with D uncertain. The germline CDR1 and CDR2 sequences are LGHNA and YSLEER. The CDR3 is 15 amino acids. Trimming cost V 1 base and J 3 bases, with 12 bases left between them. The CDR3 reads CASSQATGQKETQYF. The CDR3 DNA is TGCGCCAGCAGCCAAGCTACCGGTCAGAAAGAGACCCAGTACTTC.

Concerning this clonotype: This sequence may be a read error, since a much larger clone differs from it by one base. The chain combines TRBV3-1 with TRBJ2-7, with 7 bases identical to TRBD2. V was clipped by 5 bases and J by 5 bases; unmatched bases: 9. The CDR3 consists of 14 residues. Germline CDR1 reads LGHDT; CDR2 reads YNNKEL (reference sequence). The CDR3 DNA sequence: TGTGCCAGCAGCGAAGGGGCCGGGAGGCACGAGCAGTACTTC. It encodes CASSEGAGRHEQYF.

The CDR3 protein is CAGKGQEDQPQHF. The CDR3 region has the DNA TGTGCCGGCAAGGGACAGGAGGATCAGCCCCAGCATTTT. This chain joins TRBV2 and TRBJ1-5; 8 bases are shared with TRBD1. Germline-derived CDR1 and CDR2 are SNHLY and FYNNEI. V was clipped by 11 bases and J by 5 bases; unmatched bases: 8. This CDR3 spans 13 amino acids.

The V gene is TRBV5-5, the J gene TRBJ1-5; D is possibly TRBD1 (5 bases). Trimming cost V 5 bases and J 0 bases, with 12 bases left between them. Germline values: CDR1 SGHKS, CDR2 YYEKEE (reference sequence). The CDR3 is 15 residues long. CDR3 protein: CASRAQGDSNQPQHF. The CDR3 DNA reads as TGTGCCAGCAGGGCCCAGGGAGATAGCAATCAGCCCCAGCATTTT.

Notes on this clonotype: Since a much larger clone is just one base distant, this may be a read error. The chain employs TRBV3-1 and TRBJ2-1; 10 positions match TRBD2. The CDR3 consists of 17 residues. Germline V gives CDR1 LGHDT, CDR2 YNNKEL (reference sequence). V lost 4 bases to trimming and J lost 6 bases; unmatched junction nucleotides: 12. Here the CDR3 DNA reads TGTGCCAGCAGCCCACCTAGCGGGGGTCTCAGACGCAATGAGCAGTTCTTC. Its translation: CASSPPSGGLRRNEQFF.

The chain employs TRBV27 and TRBJ2-4; D is possibly TRBD1 or TRBD2 (6 bases each). Trimming cost V 5 bases and J 0 bases, with 17 bases left between them. The CDR3 has 17 amino acids. The germline V gene encodes CDR1 MNHEY and CDR2 SMNVEV (reference sequence). The chain's CDR3 is CASSPDGGPLAKNIQYF. The CDR3 DNA reads as TGTGCCAGCAGTCCCGATGGGGGGCCATTAGCCAAAAACATTCAGTACTTC.

This chain joins TRBV5-1 and TRBJ1-1, with TRBD1 as a possible D gene (5 bases). The length of the CDR3 is 18 residues. The germline V and J ends were trimmed by 0 bases and 5 bases, with 23 bases remaining between them. Per the germline V gene, CDR1 is SGHRS and CDR2 is YFSETQ. The CDR3 sequence is CASSLARDLGRDGTEAFF. The CDR3, as DNA: TGCGCCAGCAGCTTGGCGAGGGACTTAGGCAGGGATGGGACTGAAGCTTTCTTT.

This clonotype was observed a handful of times. The chain uses TRBV6-2 or TRBV6-3 and TRBJ2-3, with D unresolved. In germline, CDR1 is MNHEY, CDR2 SVGEGT. CDR3 size: 13 residues. Between the trimmed V and J ends, which lost 8 bases and 6 bases, there was a span of 15 bases. The DNA for the CDR3 is TGTGCCAGCGGGAACACTCTTGTGGATACGCAGTATTTT. This codes for CASGNTLVDTQYF.

This clonotype was found many times. The V gene is TRBV6-2 or TRBV6-3, the J gene TRBJ1-1, with D possibly matching TRBD1 (6 bases). This CDR3 has 15 residues. Trimming cost V 7 bases and J 1 base, with 16 bases left between them. Germline-derived CDR1 and CDR2 are MNHEY and SVGEGT. The CDR3 here is CASNPTGSGNTEAFF. CDR3 sequence (DNA): TGTGCCAGCAACCCCACAGGGAGTGGGAACACTGAAGCTTTCTTT.

This clonotype was detected ten times or more. The chain joins TRBV20-1 to TRBJ1-5; D remains unclear. The length of the CDR3 is 13 residues. CDR1 is DFQATT, CDR2 SNEGSKA, per germline (reference sequence). V was shortened by 1 base and J by 1 base, with 5 bases between the two germline ends. CDR3 sequence: CSARGMSNQPQHF. The DNA for the CDR3 is TGCAGTGCTAGAGGCATGAGCAATCAGCCCCAGCATTTT.

Concerning this clonotype itself: The junction and the germline gene differ at one end; a read error may be behind it. This chain links TRBV10-2 with TRBJ2-5; 7 bases map to TRBD1. Germline V lookup: CDR1 WSHSY, CDR2 SAAADI. The CDR3 runs 14 residues. The CDR3, as DNA: TGCGCCAACAGTGAGGTCACAGGGGTCGAGACCCAGTATTTC. Residues: CANSEVTGVETQYF.

The chain joins TRBV9 to TRBJ1-2; D is undetermined. V lost 0 bases and J lost 0, with 9 bases in between. Germline lookup yields CDR1 SGDLS and CDR2 YYNGEE. The CDR3 loop spans 15 amino acids. CDR3 protein: CASSVDPGSNYGYTF. The CDR3 DNA reads TGTGCCAGCAGCGTAGACCCAGGCTCTAACTATGGCTACACCTTC.

On this clonotype: This clone may be a read error of a much larger clone one base away. The chain has TRBV7-9 and TRBJ2-1, with no clear D. The J call is uncertain, as TRBJ2-7 better fits the DNA end. CDR3 length: 15 amino acids. Germline V gene lookup returns CDR1 SEHNR and CDR2 FQNEAQ (reference sequence). The CDR3 sequence is CASSLVISLYNEQYF. The CDR3 DNA is TGTGCCAGCAGCTTAGTTATTTCCCTCTACAATGAGCAGTACTTC.

This clonotype was found a few times. At one end the junction does not follow the germline gene, possibly because of a read error. The chain has TRBV11-2 and TRBJ2-1; D is possibly TRBD2 (6 bases). Germline V lookup: CDR1 SGHAT, CDR2 FQNNGV. The CDR3 runs 14 residues. The CDR3 loop reads CASSSRGSYDEQFF. The CDR3 region has the DNA TGTGCCAGCAGCTCCCGGGGGTCCTACGATGAGCAGTTCTTC.